The rows below give T cell receptor beta chains drawn from one sample of a study of blood T cell repertoires in COVID-19. The repertoire was sequenced with immunoSEQ multiplex PCR; TCRdb's copy has only in-frame clones and lacks some. This table has 400,000 or so clones, around 87% appearing once. The sequenced material came from PBMCs or T cells enriched from blood (not recorded which). These receptors were obtained from a man aged 35 to 55 in a cohort exposed to, infected with or recovered from COVID-19 (not recorded which). Each CDR3 is given with its conserved first and last residue. A D gene is named only where the DNA matches it firmly.

cdr3_aa: CATQPYRDGFNEKLFF; d_call: .; v_call: TRBV7-9; j_call: TRBJ1-4
cdr3_aa: CASSPESYRGRSYTF; d_call: .; v_call: TRBV3-1/TRBV3-2; j_call: TRBJ1-2
cdr3_aa: CASSGARNTEAFF; d_call: .; v_call: TRBV5-1; j_call: TRBJ1-1
cdr3_aa: CSVGRQIQETQYF; d_call: .; v_call: TRBV29-1; j_call: TRBJ2-5
cdr3_aa: CASSLQGWVNTEAFF; d_call: TRBD1; v_call: TRBV5-1; j_call: TRBJ1-1
cdr3_aa: CASSPRGSTDTQYF; d_call: .; v_call: TRBV6-5; j_call: TRBJ2-3
cdr3_aa: CASSRTPDSNYEQYF; d_call: .; v_call: TRBV6-2/TRBV6-3; j_call: TRBJ2-7
cdr3_aa: CASSQAGIGGTNEKLFF; d_call: .; v_call: TRBV3-1/TRBV3-2; j_call: TRBJ1-4
cdr3_aa: CASSLGGSREKLFF; d_call: .; v_call: TRBV28; j_call: TRBJ1-4
cdr3_aa: CASSPGLPNTGELFF; d_call: .; v_call: TRBV5-1; j_call: TRBJ2-2
cdr3_aa: CASSRGESGFEQYF; d_call: TRBD2; v_call: TRBV7-6; j_call: TRBJ2-7
cdr3_aa: CASKLAGGSYNEQFF; d_call: TRBD2; v_call: TRBV6-5; j_call: TRBJ2-1
cdr3_aa: CASSLGSNNEQFF; d_call: .; v_call: TRBV5-1; j_call: TRBJ2-1
cdr3_aa: CASSQGSGIDNEQFF; d_call: TRBD2; v_call: TRBV4-2; j_call: TRBJ2-1
cdr3_aa: CSAYGGQGVYNEQFF; d_call: TRBD1; v_call: TRBV29-1; j_call: TRBJ2-1
cdr3_aa: CASSEERRSDF; d_call: .; v_call: TRBV6-1; j_call: TRBJ2-4
cdr3_aa: CASSPGLADTDTQYF; d_call: TRBD2; v_call: TRBV7-3; j_call: TRBJ2-3
cdr3_aa: CASSPPNRVDRETQYF; d_call: .; v_call: TRBV18; j_call: TRBJ2-5
cdr3_aa: CASTPQPGAGGTYQETQYF; d_call: TRBD2; v_call: TRBV2; j_call: TRBJ2-5
cdr3_aa: CASSLSGISSYNEQFF; d_call: TRBD2; v_call: TRBV7-8; j_call: TRBJ2-1
cdr3_aa: CASGPGSSGANVLTF; d_call: .; v_call: TRBV19; j_call: TRBJ2-6
cdr3_aa: CASSLGYRESGANVLTF; d_call: .; v_call: TRBV13; j_call: TRBJ2-6
cdr3_aa: CAWSVPGRAGGQYF; d_call: TRBD2; v_call: TRBV30; j_call: TRBJ2-7
cdr3_aa: CATSRSPGQGGNQPQHF; d_call: TRBD1; v_call: TRBV15; j_call: TRBJ1-5
cdr3_aa: CASSPPGDRGYEQYF; d_call: TRBD1; v_call: TRBV7-9; j_call: TRBJ2-7
cdr3_aa: CASSLEGYGLAGYNEQFF; d_call: TRBD2; v_call: TRBV7-8; j_call: TRBJ2-1
cdr3_aa: CASSDLAGGNEQFF; d_call: TRBD2; v_call: TRBV6-1; j_call: TRBJ2-1
cdr3_aa: CASAGTMSYEQYF; d_call: TRBD2; v_call: TRBV28; j_call: TRBJ2-7
cdr3_aa: CASSYSGGRITEAFF; d_call: .; v_call: TRBV6-5; j_call: TRBJ1-1
cdr3_aa: CASSFTGRQPQHF; d_call: .; v_call: TRBV27; j_call: TRBJ1-5
cdr3_aa: CASSFGVTLEKLFF; d_call: .; v_call: TRBV5-6; j_call: TRBJ1-4
cdr3_aa: CASSLVIGSTAATQYF; d_call: .; v_call: TRBV7-2; j_call: TRBJ2-5
cdr3_aa: CASSITPGTGYSGANVLTF; d_call: TRBD1; v_call: TRBV5-1; j_call: TRBJ2-6
cdr3_aa: CASSRLGGALEGINEQFF; d_call: .; v_call: TRBV18; j_call: TRBJ2-1
cdr3_aa: CASSGEGSPLHF; d_call: .; v_call: TRBV9; j_call: TRBJ1-6
cdr3_aa: CASSPWTSDTKNIQYF; d_call: TRBD2; v_call: TRBV18; j_call: TRBJ2-4
cdr3_aa: CASSLTSGSGETQYF; d_call: .; v_call: TRBV7-3; j_call: TRBJ2-5
cdr3_aa: CAWSRDATNEKLFF; d_call: .; v_call: TRBV30; j_call: TRBJ1-4
cdr3_aa: CASSYPDSSTGELFF; d_call: .; v_call: TRBV5-6; j_call: TRBJ2-2